This TCR beta chain was sequenced in a study of blood T cell repertoires in COVID-19. In the study overall: Samples of COVID-19 (acute and convalescent) were obtained from the United States, Italy and Spain. Sample material is recorded as cDNA or gDNA derived from T cells, B-cell-depleted T cells, or PBMCs.

Losses at the gene ends were 4 bases for V and 4 bases for J; bases not matched to a gene: 9. Germline V gives CDR1 SGHTS, CDR2 YDEGEE. This CDR3 comprises 16 residues. In the original processing: Reference gene primers were amplified, and this amplification served to estimate nucleated cell counts. Sequencing was performed with immunoSEQ multiplex PCR; in TCRdb, only in-frame clones are kept and a portion is missing. From that table come the V and J calls and clone size; the DNA was used to work out D and trimming. The table shows 30,000 to 45,000 clones, with 70% to 90% occurring only once. The sequence was collected from a man aged 60-69 years with active COVID-19. The sample comprised peripheral blood. The V call is TRBV5-8, the J call TRBJ2-3, with 10 bases aligning to TRBD2. DNA for the CDR3: TGTGCCAGCAGCCCCAGACTAGCGGGCCGCTCAGATACGCAGTATTTT. Amino acids: CASSPRLAGRSDTQYF.